The 12 T cell receptor beta chains below come from one sample, sequenced in a study of CD8 T cells in Susac syndrome. An amount of RNA that ranged from roughly 0.45 to 1 ug was reverse transcribed with random hexamers. TCRdb redid the calling of the immunoSEQ multiplex PCR reads with MiXCR, one entry per CDR3 protein. The sample holds 150,000 to 190,000 distinct CDR3 sequences, 85% to 95% seen once. The sequenced sample consisted of CD8+ T cells from PBMCs. These receptors originate from a human donor with multiple sclerosis.

The chain has TRBV20-1 and TRBJ2-1; D might be TRBD2 (5 bases). Per the germline V gene, CDR1 is DFQATT and CDR2 is SNEGSKA (reference sequence). The CDR3 is made up of 12 amino acids. V dropped 3 bases and J dropped 7 bases, with 10 bases sitting between them. The CDR3 coding sequence is TGCAGTGCTAGTAAAACGGGAAATGAGCAGTTCTTC. Translating it yields CSASKTGNEQFF.

This clonotype occurred a few times. The rearrangement links TRBV29-1 to TRBJ1-2; maybe TRBD1 (5 bases). CDR1 is SQVTM and CDR2 is ANQGSEA in the germline V gene. V lost 3 bases to trimming and J lost 8 bases, with 13 bases between them. The CDR3 sequence is 12 residues long. Here the CDR3 DNA reads TGCAGCGTTGATGAGGGGAGGTTAGGCTACACCTTC. Amino acids: CSVDEGRLGYTF.

This chain joins TRBV4-1 and TRBJ2-1; the match to TRBD2 covers 8 bases. Germline CDR1 and CDR2: MGHRA and YSYEKL. Trimming took 1 base from V and 9 from J; bases not matched to a gene: 2. CDR3 length equals 13 residues. CDR3 protein: CASSQGRGAEQFF. The CDR3 bases are TGCGCCAGCAGCCAAGGGCGGGGGGCTGAGCAGTTCTTC.

V and J are TRBV20-1 and TRBJ2-5; tentatively, D is TRBD1 (6 bases). Trimming took 3 bases from V and 0 from J, leaving 14 bases between them. The germline gives CDR1 DFQATT, CDR2 SNEGSKA (reference sequence). This CDR3 contains 15 residues. In DNA form, the CDR3 reads TGCAGTGCTAGGCTAGGGACACTCCACCAAGAGACCCAGTACTTC. This translates into CSARLGTLHQETQYF.

This chain joins TRBV14 and TRBJ2-1; no clear D. V was pared by 0 bases and J by 2 bases, with 11 bases between. The CDR3 totals 16 residues. Germline-derived CDR1 and CDR2 are SGHDN and FVKESK. The CDR3 bases are TGTGCCAGCAGCCAAGAGGCCCAGCTGCCCTACAATGAGCAGTTCTTC. Amino acid sequence: CASSQEAQLPYNEQFF.

V usage is TRBV20-1 and J usage is TRBJ1-2; 9 nucleotides line up with TRBD1. J gave up 0 bases and V 4 bases, and 12 bases lay outside the gene matches. This CDR3 contains 17 residues. From germline, CDR1 is DFQATT and CDR2 SNEGSKA (reference sequence). The CDR3 region is CSAMLGTGGNPNYGYTF. DNA of the CDR3: TGCAGTGCTATGCTGGGCACAGGGGGCAACCCTAACTATGGCTACACCTTC.

The CDR3 bases are TGTGCCACCAGCAGAGATTTAGGAAACACTGAAGCTTTCTTT. Translation: CATSRDLGNTEAFF. V gene TRBV15 combines with J gene TRBJ1-1; unclear D gene. The CDR3 is 14 amino acids. The germline V and J ends were trimmed by 0 bases and 2 bases, with 7 bases remaining between them. Germline V gene data show CDR1 as LNHNV and CDR2 as YYDKDF (reference sequence).

The chain recombines TRBV7-9 with TRBJ2-7; D gene uncertain. Trimming pared 1 base from V and 3 bases from J, leaving 19 bases between. The CDR3 is 17 residues long. Germline V gene lookup returns CDR1 SEHNR and CDR2 FQNEAQ (reference sequence). CDR3 nucleotides: TGTGCCAGCAGCTTAGGTGGGTTAGGCAGGAAAGGCTACGAGCAGTACTTC. Protein product: CASSLGGLGRKGYEQYF.

The CDR3 is CASSSRTGETYEQYF. CDR3 coding DNA: TGTGCCAGCAGCTCCCGGACAGGTGAAACCTACGAGCAGTACTTC. The rearrangement uses TRBV11-1 and TRBJ2-7; TRBD1 aligns across 7 bases. The CDR3 is 15 residues long. Germline CDR1 reads SGHAT; CDR2 reads FQDESV (reference sequence). V gave up 4 bases and J gave up 2 bases; unmatched junction bases: 8.

The V and J genes are TRBV4-1 and TRBJ2-7; D perhaps matches TRBD2 (5 bases). Germline assignment: CDR1 MGHRA and CDR2 YSYEKL. Trimming stripped 3 bases from V and 3 bases from J, with 9 bases between. The CDR3 has 13 amino acids. As DNA, the CDR3 is TGCGCCAGCAGCCAGGGAGTGGGCTACGAGCAGTACTTC. Its translation: CASSQGVGYEQYF.

The gene calls are TRBV4-2 and TRBJ1-5, with 9 bases lining up with TRBD1. Germline CDR1 and CDR2: LGHNA and YNFKEQ. With 0 bases clipped from V and 7 bases from J, the junction kept 1 base outside the gene matches. The CDR3 extends over 14 amino acids. CDR3 loop: CASSQEDRGQPQHF. CDR3 DNA: TGTGCCAGCAGCCAAGAGGACAGGGGACAGCCCCAGCATTTT.

The chain couples TRBV27 to TRBJ2-1, with 7 bases that match TRBD1. Unmatched junction bases numbered 1, after V lost 4 bases and J lost 4 bases. Per the germline V gene, CDR1 is MNHEY and CDR2 is SMNVEV (reference sequence). The CDR3 is made up of 13 amino acids. This CDR3 reads CASSWGQYNEQFF. Written as DNA, the CDR3 is TGTGCCAGCAGTTGGGGACAGTACAATGAGCAGTTCTTC.